Listed below are T cell receptor beta chains from one sample, sequenced in a study of blood T cells in healthy people across ages. Using its own MiXCR run on the 5' RACE reads, TCRdb lists one record per CDR3 protein. The sample lists about 800,000 distinct CDR3 sequences, around a quarter occurring once. The sample also formed part of further work on T cells of mothers and their children.

Material: blood. Source of these receptors: a boy aged 10-17 years in good health. The CDR3 runs from the conserved cysteine through the conserved F or W. Fields, in order: CDR3 protein, J gene, V gene, clone size. The listing skips clone size in some rows; elsewhere it reads once, few, many or a size class.

CAISDPSRTGQNQPQHF,TRBJ1-5,TRBV10-3,few
CASSSDRSLSGNTIYF,TRBJ1-3,TRBV2,.
CASSFVWTGELTDTQYF,TRBJ2-3,TRBV5-6,.
CASSLTGRGQTQYF,TRBJ2-5,TRBV4-3,.
CASRQTGVETQYF,TRBJ2-5,TRBV27,few
CASSWTPKTQETQYF,TRBJ2-5,TRBV5-5,.
CSARDMLAGGLPQETQYF,TRBJ2-5,TRBV20-1,.
CASSLAVTVHADTQYF,TRBJ2-3,TRBV7-9,few
CASSPPWGGASTDTQYF,TRBJ2-3,TRBV3-1,.
CASSSRGDYEQYF,TRBJ2-7,TRBV7-9,few
CASSLYRGKNIQYF,TRBJ2-4,TRBV28,many
CASSTTDGARSSYEQYF,TRBJ2-7,TRBV27,few
CAISEAPGVAGSSYNEQFF,TRBJ2-1,TRBV10-3,.
CATSELKKSQETQYF,TRBJ2-5,TRBV24-1,.
CASSLLDFGTGDLGYTF,TRBJ1-2,TRBV18,few
CASSLGGGGAVGETRYF,TRBJ2-5,TRBV7-2,.
CASSPPGSGVNNEQFF,TRBJ2-1,TRBV18,.
CASSPPLSTGELFF,TRBJ2-2,TRBV4-1,.
CASSQGQGNYEQYF,TRBJ2-7,TRBV4-3,many
CASSLPGQEPSSYEQYF,TRBJ2-7,TRBV5-4,.
CASSFGTEYEQYF,.,TRBV7-2,.
CSAEQGNGYEQYF,TRBJ2-7,TRBV20-1,few
CASSQAPDISGANVLTF,TRBJ2-6,TRBV4-3,few
CASSLRQAGGNTIYF,TRBJ1-3,TRBV5-1,.
CASSSQGFPGANVLTF,TRBJ2-6,TRBV6-5,.
CATSDPGTGDYNEQFF,TRBJ2-1,TRBV24-1,.
CASSGVSKNIQYF,TRBJ2-4,TRBV11-2,.
CASSLNNGEQYF,TRBJ2-5,TRBV7-9,few
CSGKTDTQYF,TRBJ2-3,TRBV29-1,few
CASSPGDDRGYTF,TRBJ1-2,TRBV18,few
CASSYLYTGELFF,TRBJ2-2,TRBV6-2/TRBV6-3,few
CAISEGQAENQPQHF,TRBJ1-5,TRBV10-3,.
CASSLYLGAEGYTF,TRBJ1-2,TRBV7-9,few
CASSQESGTGYTF,TRBJ1-2,TRBV4-2,.
CASSGGSGRANTEAFF,TRBJ1-1,TRBV2,.
CASSPEVFGYEQYF,TRBJ2-7,TRBV28,.
CASSPAGGSPYEQYF,TRBJ2-7,TRBV6-6,.
CASSHLRTSGSYNEQFF,TRBJ2-1,TRBV6-2/TRBV6-3,.
CASSEARRDTQYF,TRBJ2-3,TRBV6-1,few
CASSQVFPGQGDQPQHF,TRBJ1-5,TRBV4-1,.
CASSSETWTGTIQYF,TRBJ2-4,TRBV5-1,.
CASNEGYEQYF,TRBJ2-7,TRBV6-2/TRBV6-3,few
CASSFRGGVSEQYF,.,TRBV28,few